This T cell receptor (beta chain) comes out of a study of shared clonotypes between healthy human individuals. Points from the study as a whole: Blood was the only sampled material, and tissue repertoires likely differ.

Selected positively for CCR7 and CD45RO-negative, naive CD8 cells excluded terminally differentiated effector memory CD45RA+ cells. Adult Caucasians living in Nashville, Tennessee made up all of the donors. Comments on this clone: Its antigen remains unknown.

Running of the assay took place at deep level. The assay was immunoSEQ multiplex PCR, and TCRdb's table has in-frame clones only and misses some. The sample has about 590,000 clones; 95% to 96% are singletons. What was sequenced was naive CD8+ T cells sorted from blood. The TCR comes from a woman under 40 in good health.

This CDR3 is CASSEVGARGYTF. The CDR3 nucleotides are TGTGCCAGCAGTGAGGTGGGGGCGCGGGGCTACACCTTC. The gene calls are TRBV2 and TRBJ1-2; a possible D gene is TRBD1 (6 bases). CDR1 SNHLY and CDR2 FYNNEI come from the germline V gene. V was pared by 3 bases and J by 8 bases, with 13 bases between. This CDR3 comprises 13 residues.